A selection of T cell receptor beta chains follows, all from one sample in a study of T cell responses to AZD1222 COVID-19 vaccine. The data were produced by immunoSEQ multiplex PCR, yet TCRdb's version contains in-frame clones alone and is incomplete. This table has about 140,000 clones, approximately 90% appearing once. The sample consisted of peripheral blood, taken on day 0 of AZD1222 vaccination. These receptor sequences come from an adult in good health. Both conserved end residues are part of each CDR3. Fields, in order: CDR3 DNA, CDR3 protein, D gene, V gene, J gene, clone size. A D gene is named only where the DNA matches it firmly. Clone sizes are given selectively: once, few, many, or a class where the clone is expanded.

CDR3nt: TGTGCCAGCAGCTTGAGAGGGGGCCATGCCGGGGAGCTGTTTTTT
CDR3aa: CASSLRGGHAGELFF
d_gene: TRBD1
v_gene: TRBV5-6
j_gene: TRBJ2-2
abundance: once

CDR3nt: TGTGCCAGCAGCTTTATCTTGCGGAGCTACGAGCAGTACTTC
CDR3aa: CASSFILRSYEQYF
d_gene: -
v_gene: TRBV5-5
j_gene: TRBJ2-7
abundance: -

CDR3nt: TGCAGCGTCGACGACAAACCAGGGGGCGTCGATACGCAGTATTTT
CDR3aa: CSVDDKPGGVDTQYF
d_gene: TRBD1
v_gene: TRBV29-1
j_gene: TRBJ2-3
abundance: -

CDR3nt: TGTGCCAGCAGAGAGACAGGGAGGACTGAAGCTTTCTTT
CDR3aa: CASRETGRTEAFF
d_gene: TRBD1
v_gene: TRBV14
j_gene: TRBJ1-1
abundance: once

CDR3nt: TGTGCCAGCAGCGTGGGACCTAACACTGAAGCTTTCTTT
CDR3aa: CASSVGPNTEAFF
d_gene: -
v_gene: TRBV9
j_gene: TRBJ1-1
abundance: -

CDR3nt: TGCGCCAGCAGCCCGGTACCTTACCGGGACAGGGGGGCCGAGCAGTACTTC
CDR3aa: CASSPVPYRDRGAEQYF
d_gene: TRBD1
v_gene: TRBV5-1
j_gene: TRBJ2-7
abundance: -

CDR3nt: TGTGCCAGCACCCCGCGGGGGGCAGGAAACACCATATATTTT
CDR3aa: CASTPRGAGNTIYF
d_gene: -
v_gene: TRBV9
j_gene: TRBJ1-3
abundance: -

CDR3nt: TGTGCCAGCAGCTTGACCGATACCAAAGAGACCCAGTACTTC
CDR3aa: CASSLTDTKETQYF
d_gene: -
v_gene: TRBV11-2
j_gene: TRBJ2-5
abundance: -

CDR3nt: TGTGCCAGCAGTCATTACCGGGACAGAAACACCATATATTTT
CDR3aa: CASSHYRDRNTIYF
d_gene: -
v_gene: TRBV28
j_gene: TRBJ1-3
abundance: -

CDR3nt: TGTGCCAGCAGCGTCAGCACCGGACAGGGCGCCGAAGCTTTCTTT
CDR3aa: CASSVSTGQGAEAFF
d_gene: TRBD1
v_gene: TRBV9
j_gene: TRBJ1-1
abundance: -

CDR3nt: TGTGCCAGCAGCCAGGGGTGGACTGAAGCTTTCTTT
CDR3aa: CASSQGWTEAFF
d_gene: -
v_gene: TRBV3-1/TRBV3-2
j_gene: TRBJ1-1
abundance: -

CDR3nt: TGCGCCAGCAGCCCTACTAAGTTTTGGGAGACCCAGTACTTC
CDR3aa: CASSPTKFWETQYF
d_gene: -
v_gene: TRBV4-3
j_gene: TRBJ2-5
abundance: -

CDR3nt: TGTGCCAGCAGTTTTAGTTTTTCTGGTCAGCCCCAGCATTTT
CDR3aa: CASSFSFSGQPQHF
d_gene: -
v_gene: TRBV28
j_gene: TRBJ1-5
abundance: -

CDR3nt: TGTGCCAGTAGTATGGGGGGGTACTACGAGCAGTACTTC
CDR3aa: CASSMGGYYEQYF
d_gene: TRBD2
v_gene: TRBV19
j_gene: TRBJ2-7
abundance: -

CDR3nt: TGTGCCAGCAGTTTATCGCCCGGGGCACTATATGGCTACACCTTC
CDR3aa: CASSLSPGALYGYTF
d_gene: -
v_gene: TRBV28
j_gene: TRBJ1-2
abundance: once

CDR3nt: TGTGCCAGCAGCCCCCGGGCAGGGAGGCCTGAAGCTTTCTTT
CDR3aa: CASSPRAGRPEAFF
d_gene: -
v_gene: TRBV5-4
j_gene: TRBJ1-1
abundance: -

CDR3nt: TGTGCCACCGCGCTAGGACTGGACACTGAAGCTTTCTTT
CDR3aa: CATALGLDTEAFF
d_gene: -
v_gene: TRBV2
j_gene: TRBJ1-1
abundance: -

CDR3nt: TGTGCCAGCAACGGGGAGGAAACTGAAGCTTTCTTT
CDR3aa: CASNGEETEAFF
d_gene: -
v_gene: TRBV2
j_gene: TRBJ1-1
abundance: -

CDR3nt: TGTGCCAGCAGTTCCCCCCAGTTGGCCCCCACTGAAGCTTTCTTT
CDR3aa: CASSSPQLAPTEAFF
d_gene: -
v_gene: TRBV28
j_gene: TRBJ1-1
abundance: -

CDR3nt: TGTGCCACCAGTGATTTACGGGACGGGGACGGGTATGGCTACACCTTC
CDR3aa: CATSDLRDGDGYGYTF
d_gene: -
v_gene: TRBV24-1
j_gene: TRBJ1-2
abundance: -

CDR3nt: TGTGCCAGCAGTAGACGTAATTCACCCCTCCACTTT
CDR3aa: CASSRRNSPLHF
d_gene: -
v_gene: TRBV28
j_gene: TRBJ1-6
abundance: -

CDR3nt: TGTGCCAGCAGCCCTAGGACACCGGGTGAAAAACTGTTTTTT
CDR3aa: CASSPRTPGEKLFF
d_gene: -
v_gene: TRBV3-1/TRBV3-2
j_gene: TRBJ1-4
abundance: -

CDR3nt: TGTGCCACCCTACTCACTAGCGGGGGATATTACAATGAGCAGTTCTTC
CDR3aa: CATLLTSGGYYNEQFF
d_gene: TRBD2
v_gene: TRBV28
j_gene: TRBJ2-1
abundance: -

CDR3nt: TGTGCCAGCAGCAAATTTCAGGGGCCGGTGAACACTGAAGCTTTCTTT
CDR3aa: CASSKFQGPVNTEAFF
d_gene: -
v_gene: TRBV21-1
j_gene: TRBJ1-1
abundance: -

CDR3nt: TGTGCCAGCATGGTCGGAGGGGTTAATTCACCCCTCCACTTT
CDR3aa: CASMVGGVNSPLHF
d_gene: -
v_gene: TRBV28
j_gene: TRBJ1-6
abundance: -

CDR3nt: TGTGCCAGCAGTTCGCTACAGGGAAACTATGGCTACACCTTC
CDR3aa: CASSSLQGNYGYTF
d_gene: -
v_gene: TRBV28
j_gene: TRBJ1-2
abundance: once

CDR3nt: TGCGCCAGCAGCCAAGAACCGGGGAGGGATACGCAGTATTTT
CDR3aa: CASSQEPGRDTQYF
d_gene: -
v_gene: TRBV4-1
j_gene: TRBJ2-3
abundance: -

CDR3nt: TGTGCCAGCAGCTTAGTGGCTGGAAACACTGAAGCTTTCTTT
CDR3aa: CASSLVAGNTEAFF
d_gene: -
v_gene: TRBV7-9
j_gene: TRBJ1-1
abundance: once